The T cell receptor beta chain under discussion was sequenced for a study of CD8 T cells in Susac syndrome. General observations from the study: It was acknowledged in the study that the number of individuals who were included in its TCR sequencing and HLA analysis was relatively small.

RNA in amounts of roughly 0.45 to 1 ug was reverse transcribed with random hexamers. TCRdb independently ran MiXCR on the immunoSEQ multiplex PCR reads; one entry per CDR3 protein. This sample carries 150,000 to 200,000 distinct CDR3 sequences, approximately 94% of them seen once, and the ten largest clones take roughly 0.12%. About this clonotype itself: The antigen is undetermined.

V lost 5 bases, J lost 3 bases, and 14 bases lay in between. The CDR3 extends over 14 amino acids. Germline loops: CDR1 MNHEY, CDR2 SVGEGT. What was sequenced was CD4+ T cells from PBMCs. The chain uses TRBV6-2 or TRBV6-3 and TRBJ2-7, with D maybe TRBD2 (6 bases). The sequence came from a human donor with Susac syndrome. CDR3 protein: CASSAGRRDYEQYF. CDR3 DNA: TGTGCCAGCAGTGCAGGCAGGAGGGACTACGAGCAGTACTTC.